This TCR beta chain was profiled in a study of post-analysis software for immune sequencing data. The library was made from cDNA and included unique molecular identifiers. Each batch of about 0.95 to 11 million T cells produced 490,000 or so cDNA molecules. From the PCR reads, TCRdb called clonotypes with MiXCR, one entry per CDR3 protein. The sample shows about 500,000 distinct CDR3 sequences, nearly 45% of them seen only once. Only a few counts were recorded for this clonotype. Input material: blood. The origin of this receptor is a girl aged 5-17 years with multiple sclerosis.

DNA of the CDR3: TGCAGTGCTCCCTACAGGTCAGATACGCAGTATTTT. Its translation is CSAPYRSDTQYF. The genes are TRBV20-1 and TRBJ2-3; a weak D match, TRBD1 (5 bases). The CDR3 loop spans 12 amino acids. Germline CDR1 reads DFQATT; CDR2 reads SNEGSKA (reference sequence). Trimming shortened V by 5 bases and J by 4 bases, and 10 bases separated the two germline ends.